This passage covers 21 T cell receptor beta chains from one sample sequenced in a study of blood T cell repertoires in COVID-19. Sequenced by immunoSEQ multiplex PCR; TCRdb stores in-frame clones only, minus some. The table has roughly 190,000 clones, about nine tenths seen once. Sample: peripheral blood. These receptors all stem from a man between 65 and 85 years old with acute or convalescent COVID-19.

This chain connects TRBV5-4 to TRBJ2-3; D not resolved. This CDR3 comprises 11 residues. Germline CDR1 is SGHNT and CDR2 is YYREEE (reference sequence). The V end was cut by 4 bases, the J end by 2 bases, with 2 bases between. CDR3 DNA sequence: TGTGCCAGCAGCCTCACAGATACGCAGTATTTT. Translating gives CASSLTDTQYF.

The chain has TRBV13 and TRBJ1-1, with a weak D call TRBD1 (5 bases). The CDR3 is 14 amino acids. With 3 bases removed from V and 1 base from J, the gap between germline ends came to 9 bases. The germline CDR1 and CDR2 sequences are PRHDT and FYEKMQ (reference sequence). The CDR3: CASSFPQGNTEAFF. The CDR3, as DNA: TGTGCCAGCAGCTTCCCCCAGGGGAACACTGAAGCTTTCTTT. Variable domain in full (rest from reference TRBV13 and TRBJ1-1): AAGVIQSPRHLIKEKRETATLKCYPIPRHDTVYWYQQGPGQDPQFLISFYEKMQSDKGSIPDRFSAQQFSDYHSELNMSSLELGDSALYFCASSFPQGNTEAFFGQGTRLTVV.

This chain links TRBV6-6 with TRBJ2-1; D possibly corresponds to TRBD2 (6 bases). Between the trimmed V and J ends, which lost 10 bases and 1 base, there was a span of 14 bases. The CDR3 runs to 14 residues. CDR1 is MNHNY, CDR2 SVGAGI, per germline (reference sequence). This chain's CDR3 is CATSRDFSYNEQFF. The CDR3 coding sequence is TGTGCCACCTCCCGGGACTTTTCCTACAATGAGCAGTTCTTC.

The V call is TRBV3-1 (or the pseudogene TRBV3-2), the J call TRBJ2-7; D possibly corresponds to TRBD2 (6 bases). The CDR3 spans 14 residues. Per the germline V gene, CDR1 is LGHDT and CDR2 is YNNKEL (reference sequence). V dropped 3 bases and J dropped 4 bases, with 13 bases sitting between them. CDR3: CASSQEGSLYEQYF. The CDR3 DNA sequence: TGTGCCAGCAGCCAGGAGGGCAGCCTGTACGAGCAGTACTTC.

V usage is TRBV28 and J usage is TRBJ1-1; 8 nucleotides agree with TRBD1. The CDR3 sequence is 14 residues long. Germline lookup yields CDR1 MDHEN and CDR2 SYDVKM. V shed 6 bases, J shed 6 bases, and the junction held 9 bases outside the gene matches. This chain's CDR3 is CASSRWTGRSEAFF. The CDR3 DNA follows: TGTGCCAGCAGCCGTTGGACAGGGCGGTCTGAAGCTTTCTTT.

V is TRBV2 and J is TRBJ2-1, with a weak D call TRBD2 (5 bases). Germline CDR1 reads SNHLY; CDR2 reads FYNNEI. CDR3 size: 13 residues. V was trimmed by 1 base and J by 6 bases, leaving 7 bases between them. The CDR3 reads CASSEGRANEQFF. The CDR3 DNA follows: TGTGCCAGCAGTGAAGGGCGGGCCAATGAGCAGTTCTTC.

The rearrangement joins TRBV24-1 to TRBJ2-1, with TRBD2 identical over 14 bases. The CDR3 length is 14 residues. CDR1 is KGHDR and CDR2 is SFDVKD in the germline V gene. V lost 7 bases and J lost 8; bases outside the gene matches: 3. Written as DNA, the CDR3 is TGTGCCACCAGCGGGACTAGCGGGAGTCATGAGCAGTTCTTC. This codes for CATSGTSGSHEQFF.

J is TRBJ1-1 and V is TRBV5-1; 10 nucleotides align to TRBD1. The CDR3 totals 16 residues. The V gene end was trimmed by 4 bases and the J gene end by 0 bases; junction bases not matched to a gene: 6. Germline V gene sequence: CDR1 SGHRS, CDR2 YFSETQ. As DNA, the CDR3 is TGCGCCAGCAGCCCCAGGACAGGGGGAGTGAACACTGAAGCTTTCTTT. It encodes CASSPRTGGVNTEAFF.

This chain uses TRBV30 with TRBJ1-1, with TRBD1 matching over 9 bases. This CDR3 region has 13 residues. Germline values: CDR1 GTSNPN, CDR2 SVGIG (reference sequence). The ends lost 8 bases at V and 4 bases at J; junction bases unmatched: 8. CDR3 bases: TGTGCCCTACAGGGGGCATTGAGCACTGAAGCTTTCTTT. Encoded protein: CALQGALSTEAFF.

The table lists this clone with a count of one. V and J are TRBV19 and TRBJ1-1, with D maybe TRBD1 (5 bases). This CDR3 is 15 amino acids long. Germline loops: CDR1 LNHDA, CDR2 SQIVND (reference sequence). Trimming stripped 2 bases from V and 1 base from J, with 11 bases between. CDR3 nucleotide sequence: TGTGCCAGTAGTATATGGGGCAGAACGAACACTGAAGCTTTCTTT. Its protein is CASSIWGRTNTEAFF.

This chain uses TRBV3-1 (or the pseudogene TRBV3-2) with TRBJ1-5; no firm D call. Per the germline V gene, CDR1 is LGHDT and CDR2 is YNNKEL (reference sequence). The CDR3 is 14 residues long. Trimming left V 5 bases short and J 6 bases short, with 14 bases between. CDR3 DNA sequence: TGTGCCAGCAGCTCCGCCTGGGGAGGTCAGCCCCAGCATTTT. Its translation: CASSSAWGGQPQHF.

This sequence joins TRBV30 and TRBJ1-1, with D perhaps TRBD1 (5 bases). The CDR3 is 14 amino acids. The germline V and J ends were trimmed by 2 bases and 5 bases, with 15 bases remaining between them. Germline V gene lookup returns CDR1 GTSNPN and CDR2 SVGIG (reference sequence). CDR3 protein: CAWSLSGGGTEAFF. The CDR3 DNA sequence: TGTGCCTGGAGTCTAAGCGGGGGAGGGACTGAAGCTTTCTTT. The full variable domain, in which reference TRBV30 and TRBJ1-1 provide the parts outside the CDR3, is SQTIHQWPATLVQPVGSPLSLECTVEGTSNPNLYWYRQAAGRGLQLLFYSVGIGQISSEVPQNLSASRPQDRQFILSSKKLLLSDSGFYLCAWSLSGGGTEAFFGQGTRLTVV.

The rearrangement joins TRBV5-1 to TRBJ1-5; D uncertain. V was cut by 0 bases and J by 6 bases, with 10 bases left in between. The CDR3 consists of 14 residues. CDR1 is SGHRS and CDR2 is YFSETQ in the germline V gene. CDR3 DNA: TGCGCCAGCAGCTTGGGCCCGGAGGGTCAGCCCCAGCATTTT. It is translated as CASSLGPEGQPQHF.

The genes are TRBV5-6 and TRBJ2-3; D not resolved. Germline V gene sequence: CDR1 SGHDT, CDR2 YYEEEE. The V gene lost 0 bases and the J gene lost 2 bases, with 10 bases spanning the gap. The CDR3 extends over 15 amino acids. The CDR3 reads CASSLVTASTDTQYF. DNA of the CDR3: TGTGCCAGCAGCTTGGTAACAGCTTCCACAGATACGCAGTATTTT.

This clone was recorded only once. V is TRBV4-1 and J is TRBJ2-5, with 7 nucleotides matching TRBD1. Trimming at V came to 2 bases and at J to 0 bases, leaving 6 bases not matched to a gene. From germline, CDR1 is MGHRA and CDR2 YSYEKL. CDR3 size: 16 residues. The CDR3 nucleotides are TGCGCCAGCAGCCAAAGTGGGACAGTTGACCAAGAGACCCAGTACTTC. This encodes CASSQSGTVDQETQYF.

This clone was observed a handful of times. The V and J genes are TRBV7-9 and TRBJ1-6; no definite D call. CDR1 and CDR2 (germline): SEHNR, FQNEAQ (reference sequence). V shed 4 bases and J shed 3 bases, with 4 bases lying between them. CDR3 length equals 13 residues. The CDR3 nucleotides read TGTGCCAGCAGCTCCAGCTATAATTCACCCCTCCACTTT. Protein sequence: CASSSSYNSPLHF.

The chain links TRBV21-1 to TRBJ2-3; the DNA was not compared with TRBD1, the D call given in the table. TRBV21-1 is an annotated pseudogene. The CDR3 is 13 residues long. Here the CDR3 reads CASRRDRADTQYF. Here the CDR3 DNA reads TGTGCCAGCAGGAGGGACAGGGCAGATACGCAGTATTTT.

As DNA, the CDR3 is TGCGCCAGCAGCTTGGTTGCGGGAGTAGGCGCGTACAATGAGCAGTTCTTC. This translates into CASSLVAGVGAYNEQFF. The rearrangement links TRBV5-1 to TRBJ2-1; TRBD2 agrees at 7 bases. The length of the CDR3 is 17 residues. Germline loops: CDR1 SGHRS, CDR2 YFSETQ. V lost 0 bases to trimming and J lost 4 bases; unmatched junction nucleotides: 10.

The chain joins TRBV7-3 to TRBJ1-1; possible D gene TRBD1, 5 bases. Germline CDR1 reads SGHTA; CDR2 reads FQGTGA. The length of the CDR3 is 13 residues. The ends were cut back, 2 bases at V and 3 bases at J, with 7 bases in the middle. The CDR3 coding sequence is TGTGCCAGCAGCTTACGACAGTACACTGAAGCTTTCTTT. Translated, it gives CASSLRQYTEAFF.

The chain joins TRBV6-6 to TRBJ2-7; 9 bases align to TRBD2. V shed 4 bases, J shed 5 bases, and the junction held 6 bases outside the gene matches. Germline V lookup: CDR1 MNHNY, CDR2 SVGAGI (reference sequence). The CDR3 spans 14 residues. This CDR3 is CASSLVAGEHEQYF. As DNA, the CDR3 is TGTGCCAGCAGTTTGGTAGCGGGGGAACACGAGCAGTACTTC.

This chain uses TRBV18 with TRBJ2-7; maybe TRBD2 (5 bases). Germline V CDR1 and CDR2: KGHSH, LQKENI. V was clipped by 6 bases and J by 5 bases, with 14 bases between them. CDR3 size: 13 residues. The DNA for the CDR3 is TGTGCCAGCTCCCCTCTACGGCGGGACGAGCAGTACTTC. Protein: CASSPLRRDEQYF.